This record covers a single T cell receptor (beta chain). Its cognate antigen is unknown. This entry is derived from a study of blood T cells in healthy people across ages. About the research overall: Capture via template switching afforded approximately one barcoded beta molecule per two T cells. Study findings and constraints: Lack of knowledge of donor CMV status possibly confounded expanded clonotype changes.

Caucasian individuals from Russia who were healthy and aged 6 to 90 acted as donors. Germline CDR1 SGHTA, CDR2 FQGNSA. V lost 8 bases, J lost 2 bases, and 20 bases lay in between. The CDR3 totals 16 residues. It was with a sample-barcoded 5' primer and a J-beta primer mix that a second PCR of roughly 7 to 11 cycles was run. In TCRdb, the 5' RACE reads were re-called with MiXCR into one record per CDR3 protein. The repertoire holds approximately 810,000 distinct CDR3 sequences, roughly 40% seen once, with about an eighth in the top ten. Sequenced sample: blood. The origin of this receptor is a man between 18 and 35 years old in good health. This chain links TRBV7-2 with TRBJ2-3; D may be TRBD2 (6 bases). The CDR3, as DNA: TGTGCCAGCGTCCCCCCTTGGGCTAGCGACACAGATACGCAGTATTTT. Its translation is CASVPPWASDTDTQYF.